Presented here are 2 T cell receptor beta chains from one specimen sequenced in a study of blood T cell repertoires in COVID-19. Repertoires were generated with immunoSEQ multiplex PCR, while TCRdb's copy carries only in-frame clones and drops some. The sample holds some 300,000 clones, 70% to 90% seen once. The sample taken for sequencing was peripheral blood. These receptors all come from a woman aged 50 to 60 with COVID-19, enrolled during active disease.

The chain links TRBV5-5 to TRBJ2-7, with TRBD2 identical over 9 bases. CDR1 and CDR2 (germline): SGHKS, YYEKEE (reference sequence). This CDR3 has 15 residues. With 0 bases clipped from V and 3 bases from J, the junction kept 4 bases outside the gene matches. CDR3 in DNA: TGTGCCAGCAGCTTGGGCCTAGCGGGACACTACGAGCAGTACTTC. Protein product: CASSLGLAGHYEQYF.

The chain recombines TRBV19 with TRBJ1-1; possible D gene TRBD1, 5 bases. Germline V gene lookup returns CDR1 LNHDA and CDR2 SQIVND (reference sequence). Trimming cost V 5 bases and J 0 bases, with 10 bases left between them. The CDR3 spans 14 residues. The CDR3 region has the DNA TGTGCCAGTAGTGGTGGGGGGATGAACACTGAAGCTTTCTTT. Residues: CASSGGGMNTEAFF.